Listed below are T cell receptor beta chains from one sample, sequenced in a study of blood T cells in healthy people across ages. MiXCR was run by TCRdb on the 5' RACE reads, yielding one entry per CDR3 protein. The table lists 1.5 million to 2 million distinct CDR3 sequences, roughly 50% of them singletons. Source material: blood. The receptors derive from a woman between 40 and 50 years old in good health. Each CDR3 is given without its conserved first and last residue.

j_call	v_call	cdr3_length	cdr3_aa
TRBJ2-1	TRBV20-1	14	SARVLQGQGSNEQF
TRBJ2-3	TRBV7-8	15	ASSLAYRRQATDTQY
TRBJ1-2	TRBV4-2	13	ASSQEGPADYGYT
TRBJ2-5	TRBV4-3	13	ASSQDGASQETQY
TRBJ2-1	TRBV20-1	13	SAGYRGRGQDEQF
TRBJ2-3	TRBV7-2	12	ASSLLTQTDTQY
TRBJ2-7	TRBV20-1	11	SAPRTGDNEQY
TRBJ2-3	TRBV6-1	11	ASSPSSSGTQY
TRBJ2-7	TRBV12-3/TRBV12-4	14	ASSTTPSGGPYEQY
TRBJ2-5	TRBV7-2	13	ASSSRTSAQETQY
TRBJ2-3	TRBV6-5	13	ASGWGFPTTDTQY
TRBJ2-5	TRBV5-1	14	ASSPGTSALGETQY
TRBJ2-3	TRBV20-1	12	SASPGEGTDTQY
TRBJ1-1	TRBV20-1	11	SAIAGAVTEAF
TRBJ2-7	TRBV24-1	15	ATSDTGGRSSYNEQY
TRBJ2-1	TRBV11-2	12	ASRSNRVWDEQF
TRBJ2-7	TRBV12-3/TRBV12-4	12	ASSSGGPVYEQY
TRBJ2-3	TRBV5-1	14	ASSSLAGGGMNTQY
TRBJ2-5	TRBV6-5	15	ASSYSSSSGRENEQY
TRBJ2-1	TRBV4-3	13	ASSQATGGKDEQF
TRBJ1-1	TRBV29-1	9	SLFVNTEAF
TRBJ1-2	TRBV28	15	ASSLWAGGTPNYGYT